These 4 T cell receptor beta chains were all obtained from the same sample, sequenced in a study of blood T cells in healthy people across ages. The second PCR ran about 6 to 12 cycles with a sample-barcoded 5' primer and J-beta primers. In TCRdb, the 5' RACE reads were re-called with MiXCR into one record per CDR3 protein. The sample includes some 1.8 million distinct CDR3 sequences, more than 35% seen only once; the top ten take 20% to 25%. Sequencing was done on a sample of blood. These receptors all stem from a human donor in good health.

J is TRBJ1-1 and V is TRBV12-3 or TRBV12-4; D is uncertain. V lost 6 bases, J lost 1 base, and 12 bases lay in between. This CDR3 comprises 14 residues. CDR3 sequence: CASRWVGRNTEAFF. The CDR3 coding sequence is TGTGCCAGCAGGTGGGTGGGTCGGAACACTGAAGCTTTCTTT.

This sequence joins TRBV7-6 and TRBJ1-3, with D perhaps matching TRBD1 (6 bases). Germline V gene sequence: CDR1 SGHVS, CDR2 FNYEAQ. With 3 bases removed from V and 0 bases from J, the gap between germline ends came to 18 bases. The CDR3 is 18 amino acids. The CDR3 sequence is CASSLGTGMTSSGNTIYF. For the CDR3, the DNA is TGTGCCAGCAGCTTGGGTACAGGGATGACGAGCTCTGGAAACACCATATATTTT.

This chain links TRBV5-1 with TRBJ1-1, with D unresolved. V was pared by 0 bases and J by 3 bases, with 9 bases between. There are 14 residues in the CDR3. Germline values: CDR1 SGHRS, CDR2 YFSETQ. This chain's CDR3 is CASSLEGVYTEAFF. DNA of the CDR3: TGCGCCAGCAGCTTGGAGGGAGTTTACACTGAAGCTTTCTTT.

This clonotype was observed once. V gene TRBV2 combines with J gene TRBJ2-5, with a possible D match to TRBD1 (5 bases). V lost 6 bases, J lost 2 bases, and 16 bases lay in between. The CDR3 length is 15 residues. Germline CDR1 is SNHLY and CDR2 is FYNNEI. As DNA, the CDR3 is TGTGCCAGCAGCCGTCTGAGACAGCAGCAAGAGACCCAGTACTTC. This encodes CASSRLRQQQETQYF.